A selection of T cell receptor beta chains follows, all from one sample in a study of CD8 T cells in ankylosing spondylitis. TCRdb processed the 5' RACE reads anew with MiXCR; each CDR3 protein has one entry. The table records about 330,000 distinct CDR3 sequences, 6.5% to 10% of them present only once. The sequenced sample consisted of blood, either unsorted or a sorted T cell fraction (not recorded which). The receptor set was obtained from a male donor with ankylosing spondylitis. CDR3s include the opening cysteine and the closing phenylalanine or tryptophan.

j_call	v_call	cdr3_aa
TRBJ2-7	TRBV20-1	CSALGQGAVEQYF
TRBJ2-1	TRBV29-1	CSAAVSGSGEQFF
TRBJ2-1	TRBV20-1	CSVQGIAGNEQFF
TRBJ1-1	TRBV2	CASSGGLKPEDTEAFF
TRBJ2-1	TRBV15	CATSRDLPASGGSYNEQFF
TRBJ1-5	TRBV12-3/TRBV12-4	CASSRDAQGYQPQHF
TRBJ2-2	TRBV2	CASRTGSSTGELFF
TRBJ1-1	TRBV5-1	CASRRFGQAVNTEAFF
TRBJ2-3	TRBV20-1	CSARANVGRGPGDTQYF
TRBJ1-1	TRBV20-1	CSARPPRMSSGAFF
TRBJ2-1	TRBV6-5	CASSSQREGRNEQFF
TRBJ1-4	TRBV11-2	CASSVGGGKLFF
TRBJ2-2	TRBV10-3	CAISEIGAGEPGELFF
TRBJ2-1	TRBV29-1	CSVAGGSTHEQFF
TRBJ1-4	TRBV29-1	CSVKTTTNEKLFF
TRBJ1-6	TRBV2	CAGSETANSPLHF
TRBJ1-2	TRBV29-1	CSVSGTGDAYGYTF
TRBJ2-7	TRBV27	CASSFLGLAEQYF
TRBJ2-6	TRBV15	CATSRDFSGANVLTF
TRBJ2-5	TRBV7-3	CASSRTGTGVETQYF
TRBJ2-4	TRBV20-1	CSARAELQGPKNIQYF
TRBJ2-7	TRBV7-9	CASSLGAGVSYEQYF
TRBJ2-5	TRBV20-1	CSGVLGPRTQYF
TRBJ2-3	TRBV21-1	CASSKEYADTQYF
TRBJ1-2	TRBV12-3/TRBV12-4	CASSFAAGSFGYTF
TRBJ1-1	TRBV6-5	CASSYSTANTEAFF
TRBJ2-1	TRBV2	CASSRESNEQFF
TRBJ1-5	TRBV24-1	CATSDGIQPQHF
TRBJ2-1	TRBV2	CASSEALAGAYEQFF